The sequence of this TCR beta chain was determined in a study of CD8 T cells in ankylosing spondylitis. The CDR3 is 14 amino acids. Germline assignment: CDR1 MDHEN and CDR2 SYDVKM. Notes on this clonotype: What it binds is unknown. Sequence at one end of the junction differs from germline and may be a read error.

Molecular-barcoded quantitative 5'-RACE produced these TCR beta libraries. MiXCR, applied by TCRdb to the 5' RACE reads, yields one record per CDR3 protein. The table shows some 26,000 distinct CDR3 sequences, with 17% occurring only once. Broader study findings: Clones tied to disease were said to be significantly enriched in matched ankylosing spondylitis synovial fluid. Earlier literature documents some of the motif variants in reactive arthritis synovial fluid and blood.

The receptor was derived from a male donor with ankylosing spondylitis or in good health (not recorded which). V gene TRBV28 combines with J gene TRBJ2-5; D could derive from TRBD1 or TRBD2 (6 bases each). The sequencing sample was made of blood. CDR3 sequence: CASITIRGGRTPYF. The CDR3 DNA follows: TGTGCCAGCATCACGATAAGAGGGGGGAGGACCCCGTACTTC.